The subject of this entry is one T cell receptor beta chain. Antigen unknown. The sample is drawn from a study of T cell responses to AZD1222 COVID-19 vaccine. On the study more broadly: Doses given second, at about 4 or about 12 weeks, were pooled.

Study-wide results and limits: Clonal diversity may have been underestimated in mostly white British donors.

The germline V gene encodes CDR1 KGHSH and CDR2 LQKENI. The germline V and J ends were trimmed by 0 bases and 0 bases, with 9 bases remaining between them. CDR3 length equals 16 residues. The method was immunoSEQ multiplex PCR; TCRdb's version includes in-frame clones alone and lacks a portion of them. The sample comprises fewer than 150,000 clones, around 87% of which are singletons, and about 1.2% rests with the top ten. Sequenced here: peripheral blood, sampled on day 0 of AZD1222 vaccination. The chain employs TRBV18 and TRBJ1-3; D is ambiguous. This receptor was identified in an adult in good health. CDR3 loop: CASSPPMGHSGNTIYF. The CDR3 DNA is TGTGCCAGCTCACCACCGATGGGCCACTCTGGAAACACCATATATTTT.